The rows below give T cell receptor beta chains drawn from one sample of a study of cytomegalovirus exposure and HLA in healthy donors. Sequencing used immunoSEQ multiplex PCR; TCRdb keeps in-frame clones, though not all of them. This sample yields 45,000 to 70,000 clones, of which approximately 95% are seen a single time; 5.8% belongs to the top ten. Sequencing was carried out using PBMCs. These receptors were taken from a woman in her late teens or twenties in good health and CMV-seronegative. Both conserved end residues are part of each CDR3. A D gene is named only where the DNA matches it firmly. Where a row states a size, it is once, few, many or the class of an expanded clone; other rows omit it.

CAITESGGGPTDTQYF,TGTGCCATCACCGAGAGCGGGGGGGGCCCCACAGATACGCAGTATTTT,TRBD2,16,.,TRBJ2-3,TRBV10-3
CASSYGASGDEETQYF,TGTGCCAGCAGCTACGGGGCTAGCGGGGATGAAGAGACCCAGTACTTC,TRBD2,16,.,TRBJ2-5,TRBV13
CASSPKAGGTGELFF,TGTGCCAGCAGTCCTAAAGCCGGGGGCACCGGGGAGCTGTTTTTT,.,15,.,TRBJ2-2,TRBV7-2
CAWSPLSLLAEYNEQFF,TGTGCCTGGAGTCCTCTATCGCTCCTAGCGGAGTACAATGAGCAGTTCTTC,TRBD2,17,.,TRBJ2-1,TRBV30
CASSPLRALNTEAFF,TGTGCCAGCAGTCCCCTGAGGGCCTTGAACACTGAAGCTTTCTTT,.,15,.,TRBJ1-1,TRBV6-5
CASSILAGGQETQYF,TGTGCCAGTAGTATTCTAGCGGGGGGACAAGAGACCCAGTACTTC,TRBD2,15,.,TRBJ2-5,TRBV19
CASSTRRVAGGFGNEQFF,TGCGCCAGCAGCACCCGGCGGGTAGCGGGAGGGTTTGGCAATGAGCAGTTCTTC,TRBD2,18,once,TRBJ2-1,TRBV5-1
CASSAGQGSYGYTF,TGTGCCAGCAGTGCGGGACAGGGGAGCTATGGCTACACCTTC,TRBD1,14,few,TRBJ1-2,TRBV6-4
CASRLPIATNEKLFF,TGTGCCAGCAGGCTACCAATAGCAACTAATGAAAAACTGTTTTTT,.,15,.,TRBJ1-4,TRBV2
CASSSRTVDYGYTF,TGTGCCAGCAGCTCACGGACAGTTGACTATGGCTACACCTTC,.,14,.,TRBJ1-2,TRBV13
CASGTGTNEKLFF,TGTGCTAGTGGCACAGGGACTAATGAAAAACTGTTTTTT,.,13,.,TRBJ1-4,TRBV12-5
CASSPFGGTTDTQYF,TGTGCCAGCTCACCTTTCGGGGGGACCACAGATACGCAGTATTTT,TRBD2,15,.,TRBJ2-3,TRBV18
CASSVGLNQPQHF,TGTGCCAGCAGTGTCGGACTCAATCAGCCCCAGCATTTT,.,13,.,TRBJ1-5,TRBV6-1
CASGLPSGGDTDTQYF,TGTGCTAGTGGTTTGCCTAGCGGGGGAGACACAGATACGCAGTATTTT,TRBD2,16,.,TRBJ2-3,TRBV12-5
CASRGSRAYEQYF,TGTGCCAGTAGGGGGAGCCGAGCCTACGAGCAGTACTTC,.,13,.,TRBJ2-7,TRBV19
CASSPNRVLSGYTF,TGTGCCAGCAGCCCAAACCGGGTTCTGAGTGGCTACACCTTC,.,14,once,TRBJ1-2,TRBV27
CASTYYGLAGGQLPGELFF,TGCGCCAGCACCTATTATGGACTAGCGGGGGGGCAATTACCCGGGGAGCTGTTTTTT,TRBD2,19,once,TRBJ2-2,TRBV4-1
CASSMPGVAEAFF,TGTGCCAGTAGTATGCCCGGGGTGGCTGAAGCTTTCTTT,.,13,once,TRBJ1-1,TRBV19
CASSSQGVADTQYF,TGTGCCAGCAGCTCACAGGGGGTTGCAGATACGCAGTATTTT,TRBD1,14,.,TRBJ2-3,TRBV7-8
CASSPLGGGLDGYTF,TGTGCCAGCAGCCCCCTGGGTGGGGGCCTGGATGGCTACACCTTC,.,15,.,TRBJ1-2,TRBV7-9
CASSYPSDTGELFF,TGTGCCAGCAGTTACCCCAGCGACACCGGGGAGCTGTTTTTT,.,14,.,TRBJ2-2,TRBV6-5
CASSEGRFRDTEAFF,TGCGCCAGCAGTGAGGGGCGTTTCAGGGACACTGAAGCTTTCTTT,.,15,.,TRBJ1-1,TRBV10-2
CASSSGQGSYEQYF,TGTGCCAGCAGCTCCGGACAGGGGAGCTACGAGCAGTACTTC,TRBD1,14,.,TRBJ2-7,TRBV6-1
CASSLVRDSEAFF,TGTGCCAGCAGCTTAGTCAGGGACTCTGAAGCTTTCTTT,.,13,.,TRBJ1-1,TRBV7-8
CASSLRTEKGLGETQYF,TGTGCCAGCAGCTTAAGGACCGAAAAGGGACTAGGGGAGACCCAGTACTTC,TRBD2,17,.,TRBJ2-5,TRBV13
CASSFQVNTEAFF,TGCGCCAGCAGCTTCCAGGTGAACACTGAAGCTTTCTTT,.,13,.,TRBJ1-1,TRBV5-1
CASSRGGIQETQYF,TGTGCCAGCAGCCGAGGGGGCATTCAAGAGACCCAGTACTTC,TRBD1,14,.,TRBJ2-5,TRBV7-2
CASSRLGQGNEKLFF,TGTGCCAGCAGCCGTCTGGGACAGGGGAATGAAAAACTGTTTTTT,TRBD1,15,.,TRBJ1-4,TRBV27
CASSIDTGDTGELFF,TGTGCCAGCAGCATAGATACAGGGGACACCGGGGAGCTGTTTTTT,TRBD1,15,.,TRBJ2-2,TRBV7-8
CASSTGIRGCGGAFF,TGTGCCAGCAGCACGGGGATCCGGGGGTGCGGGGGAGCTTTCTTT,.,15,.,TRBJ1-1,TRBV21-1
CASSPTGANEKLFF,TGTGCCAGCAGCCCGACAGGTGCTAATGAAAAACTGTTTTTT,.,14,.,TRBJ1-4,TRBV7-8
CASSRTFSGTEAFF,TGTGCCAGCAGTCGGACGTTTTCGGGGACTGAAGCTTTCTTT,.,14,.,TRBJ1-1,TRBV28
CASSPPGGLGYEQYF,TGTGCCAGCAGTCCACCGGGAGGGCTCGGATACGAGCAGTACTTC,TRBD2,15,.,TRBJ2-7,TRBV6-6
CASTRGGQGGQPQHF,TGTGCCAGCACGCGGGGGGGACAGGGGGGTCAGCCCCAGCATTTT,TRBD1,15,.,TRBJ1-5,TRBV6-1
CAIPGGSGQHGLLEQYF,TGTGCCATCCCCGGAGGTTCGGGACAGCACGGTCTCCTCGAGCAGTACTTC,TRBD1,17,.,TRBJ2-7,TRBV7-9
CASSQKSDRGSLGGELFF,TGTGCCAGCAGCCAAAAAAGTGACAGGGGTTCGTTAGGCGGGGAGCTGTTTTTT,TRBD1,18,.,TRBJ2-2,TRBV9
CASSETQGDTEAFF,TGTGCCAGCAGTGAGACACAGGGGGACACTGAAGCTTTCTTT,TRBD1,14,.,TRBJ1-1,TRBV6-1
CASSYGGRSGANVLTF,TGTGCCAGCAGTTACGGGGGGAGATCTGGGGCCAACGTCCTGACTTTC,.,16,.,TRBJ2-6,TRBV6-5
CASSLGQGVHEQFF,TGCGCCAGCAGCTTGGGACAGGGGGTTCATGAGCAGTTCTTC,TRBD1,14,.,TRBJ2-1,TRBV5-1
CASSPAGARRTYGYTF,TGTGCCAGCAGCCCTGCTGGGGCGCGACGGACGTATGGCTACACCTTC,.,16,once,TRBJ1-2,TRBV14
CASSPTRLAGSSYNEQFF,TGCGCCAGCAGCCCGACTCGACTAGCGGGTAGCTCCTACAATGAGCAGTTCTTC,TRBD2,18,.,TRBJ2-1,TRBV5-1